This T cell receptor beta chain was obtained from a study of OX40 agonist ivuxolimab in advanced cancers. Some clones are missing from TCRdb's copy, which holds only in-frame ones; the method was immunoSEQ multiplex PCR. This repertoire shows under 55,000 clones, more than 70% found once; its top ten account for roughly a sixth. This clone was observed a few times. CDR3 length: 15 amino acids. CDR1 and CDR2 (germline): MNHNS, SASEGT. V lost 0 bases, J lost 0 bases, and 8 bases lay in between. The sequence derives from an adult with an advanced solid tumor such as melanoma, head and neck, liver or kidney cancer. The genes are TRBV6-1 and TRBJ1-2; D is unresolved. This sample comprised CD4+ or CD8+ T cells sorted from blood, obtained in a trial of the OX40 agonist ivuxolimab. DNA for the CDR3: TGTGCCAGCAGTGAAGCTGAGACCGCTAACTATGGCTACACCTTC. Translation: CASSEAETANYGYTF.